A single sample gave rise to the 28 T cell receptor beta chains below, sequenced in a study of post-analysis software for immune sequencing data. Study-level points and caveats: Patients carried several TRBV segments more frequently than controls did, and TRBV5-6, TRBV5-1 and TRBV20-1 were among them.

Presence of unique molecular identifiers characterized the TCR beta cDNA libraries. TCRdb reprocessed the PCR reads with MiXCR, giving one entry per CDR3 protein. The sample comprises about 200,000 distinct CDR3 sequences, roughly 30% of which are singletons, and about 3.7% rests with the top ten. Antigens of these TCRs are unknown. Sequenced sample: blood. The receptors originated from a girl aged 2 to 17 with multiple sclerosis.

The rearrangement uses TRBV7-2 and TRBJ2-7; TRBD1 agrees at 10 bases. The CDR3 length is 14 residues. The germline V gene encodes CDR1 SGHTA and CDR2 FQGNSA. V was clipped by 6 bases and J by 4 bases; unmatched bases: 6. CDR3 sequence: CASSLRDRGYEQYF. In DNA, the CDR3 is TGTGCCAGCAGTCTACGGGACAGGGGTTACGAGCAGTACTTC.

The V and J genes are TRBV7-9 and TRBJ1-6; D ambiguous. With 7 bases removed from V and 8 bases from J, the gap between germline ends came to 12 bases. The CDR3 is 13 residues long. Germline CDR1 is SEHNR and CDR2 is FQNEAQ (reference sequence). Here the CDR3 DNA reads TGTGCCAGCACCCTAACGGGAGATTCACCCCTCCACTTT. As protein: CASTLTGDSPLHF. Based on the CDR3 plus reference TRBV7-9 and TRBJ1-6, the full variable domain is DTGVSQNPRHKITKRGQNVTFRCDPISEHNRLYWYRQTLGQGPEFLTYFQNEAQLEKSRLLSDRFSAERPKGSFSTLEIQRTEQGDSAMYLCASTLTGDSPLHFGNGTRLTVT.

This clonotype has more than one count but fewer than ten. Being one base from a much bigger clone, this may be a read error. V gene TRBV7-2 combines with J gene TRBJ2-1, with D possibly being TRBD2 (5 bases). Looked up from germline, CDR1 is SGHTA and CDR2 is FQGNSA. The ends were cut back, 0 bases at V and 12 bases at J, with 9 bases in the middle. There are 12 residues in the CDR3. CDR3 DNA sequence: TGTACCAGCAGCTTAGCCCTGGGGAGGCAGTTCTTC. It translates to CTSSLALGRQFF. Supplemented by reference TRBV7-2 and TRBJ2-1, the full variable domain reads GAGVSQSPSNKVTEKGKDVELRCDPISGHTALYWYRQSLGQGLEFLIYFQGNSAPDKSGLPSDRFSAERTGGSVSTLTIQRTQQEDSAVYLCTSSLALGRQFFGPGTRLTVL.

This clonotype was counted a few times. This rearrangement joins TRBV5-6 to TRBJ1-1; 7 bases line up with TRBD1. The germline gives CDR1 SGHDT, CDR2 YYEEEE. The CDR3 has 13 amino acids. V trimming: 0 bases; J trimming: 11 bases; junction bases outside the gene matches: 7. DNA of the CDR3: TGTGCCAGCAGCTTGGGACAGGGTGCGAGGGCTTTCTTT. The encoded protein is CASSLGQGARAFF.

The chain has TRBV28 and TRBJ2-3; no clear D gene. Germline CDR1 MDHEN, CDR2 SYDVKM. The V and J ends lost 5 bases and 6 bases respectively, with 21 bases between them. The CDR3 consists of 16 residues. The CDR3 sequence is CASSPRSASPRDTQYF. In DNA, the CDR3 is TGTGCCAGCAGTCCGAGATCGGCTTCACCAAGGGATACGCAGTATTTT. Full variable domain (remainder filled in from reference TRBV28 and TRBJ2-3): DVKVTQSSRYLVKRTGEKVFLECVQDMDHENMFWYRQDPGLGLRLIYFSYDVKMKEKGDIPEGYSVSREKKERFSLILESASTNQTSMYLCASSPRSASPRDTQYFGPGTRLTVL.

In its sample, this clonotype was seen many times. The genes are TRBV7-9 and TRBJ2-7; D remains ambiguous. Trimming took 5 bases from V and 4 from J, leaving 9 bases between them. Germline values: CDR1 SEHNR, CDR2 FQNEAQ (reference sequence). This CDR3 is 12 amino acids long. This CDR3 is CASSQTRYEQYF. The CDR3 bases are TGTGCCAGCAGCCAGACAAGATACGAGCAGTACTTC.

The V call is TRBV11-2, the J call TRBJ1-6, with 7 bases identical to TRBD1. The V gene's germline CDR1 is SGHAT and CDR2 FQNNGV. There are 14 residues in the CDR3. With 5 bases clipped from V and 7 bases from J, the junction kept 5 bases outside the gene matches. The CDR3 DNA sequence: TGTGCCAGCAGCATAACAGGGGAGAATTCACCCCTCCACTTT. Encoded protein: CASSITGENSPLHF.

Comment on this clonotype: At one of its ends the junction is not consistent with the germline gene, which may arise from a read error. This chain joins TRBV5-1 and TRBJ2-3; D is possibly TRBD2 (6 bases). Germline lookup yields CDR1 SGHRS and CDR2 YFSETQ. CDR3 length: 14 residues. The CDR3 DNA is TGCGCCGGCAGCTTGGGGGGTGTTATGGATACGCAGTATTTT. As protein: CAGSLGGVMDTQYF. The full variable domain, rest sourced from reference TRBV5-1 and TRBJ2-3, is KAGVTQTPRYLIKTRGQQVTLSCSPISGHRSVSWYQQTPGQGLQFLFEYFSETQRNKGNFPGRFSGRQFSNSRSEMNVSTLELGDSALYLCAGSLGGVMDTQYFGPGTRLTVL.

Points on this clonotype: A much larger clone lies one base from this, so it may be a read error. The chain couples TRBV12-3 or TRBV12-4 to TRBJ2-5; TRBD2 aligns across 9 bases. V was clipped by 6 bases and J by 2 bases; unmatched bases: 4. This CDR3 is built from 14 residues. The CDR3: CASSRAGGQETQYF. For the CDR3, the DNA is TGTGCCAGCAGCCGAGCGGGGGGTCAAGAGACCCAGTACTTC.

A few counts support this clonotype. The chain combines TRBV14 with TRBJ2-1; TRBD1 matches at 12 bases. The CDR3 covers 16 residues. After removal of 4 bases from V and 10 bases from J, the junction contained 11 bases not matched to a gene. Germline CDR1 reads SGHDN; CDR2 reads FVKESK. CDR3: CASSRGTGGAYREQFF. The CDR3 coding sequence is TGTGCCAGCAGCCGAGGGACAGGGGGCGCTTATAGGGAGCAGTTCTTC.

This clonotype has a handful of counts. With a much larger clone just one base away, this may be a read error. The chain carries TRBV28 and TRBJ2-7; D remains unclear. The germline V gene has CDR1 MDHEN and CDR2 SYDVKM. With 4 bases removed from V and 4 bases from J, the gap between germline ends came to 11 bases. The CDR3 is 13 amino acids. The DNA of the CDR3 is TGTGCCAGCAGTTCCAATCTCCGTTACGAGCAGTACTTC. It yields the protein CASSSNLRYEQYF.

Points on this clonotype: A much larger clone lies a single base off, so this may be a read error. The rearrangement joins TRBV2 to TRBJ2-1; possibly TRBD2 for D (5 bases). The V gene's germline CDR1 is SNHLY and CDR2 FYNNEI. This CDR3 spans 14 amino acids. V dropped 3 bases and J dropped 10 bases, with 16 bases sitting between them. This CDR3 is CASSDAGGFAEQFF. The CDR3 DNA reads TGTGCCAGCAGTGATGCGGGCGGATTTGCAGAGCAGTTCTTC.

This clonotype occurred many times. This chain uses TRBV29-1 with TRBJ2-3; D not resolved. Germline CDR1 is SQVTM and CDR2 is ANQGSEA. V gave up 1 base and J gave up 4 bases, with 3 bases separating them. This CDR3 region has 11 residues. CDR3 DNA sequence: TGCAGCGTTGAAGGTGCAGATACGCAGTATTTT. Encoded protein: CSVEGADTQYF.

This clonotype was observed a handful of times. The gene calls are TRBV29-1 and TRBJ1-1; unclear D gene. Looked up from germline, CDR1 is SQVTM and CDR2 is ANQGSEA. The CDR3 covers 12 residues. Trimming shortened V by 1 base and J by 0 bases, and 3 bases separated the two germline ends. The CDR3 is CSVEALNTEAFF. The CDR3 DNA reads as TGCAGCGTTGAAGCGCTGAACACTGAAGCTTTCTTT.

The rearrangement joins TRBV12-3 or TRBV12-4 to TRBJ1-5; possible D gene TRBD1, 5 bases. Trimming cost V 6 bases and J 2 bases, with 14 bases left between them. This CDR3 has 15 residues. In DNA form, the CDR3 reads TGTGCCAGCAGACTGGGGGGGGACGGCAATCAGCCCCAGCATTTT. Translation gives CASRLGGDGNQPQHF.

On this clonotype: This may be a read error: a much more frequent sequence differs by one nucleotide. The CDR3 is CAGSIGTNKETQYF. The CDR3 DNA reads as TGTGCCGGCAGCATAGGGACAAATAAAGAGACCCAGTACTTC. V gene TRBV11-3 combines with J gene TRBJ2-5; D is perhaps TRBD1 (6 bases). The germline CDR1 and CDR2 sequences are SGHNT and YENEEA. The CDR3 sequence is 14 residues long.

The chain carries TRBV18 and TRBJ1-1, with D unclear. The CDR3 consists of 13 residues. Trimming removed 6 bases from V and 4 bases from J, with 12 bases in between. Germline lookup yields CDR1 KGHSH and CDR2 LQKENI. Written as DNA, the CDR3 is TGTGCCAGCTCCCAGATCTTAGGCACTGAAGCTTTCTTT. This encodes CASSQILGTEAFF.

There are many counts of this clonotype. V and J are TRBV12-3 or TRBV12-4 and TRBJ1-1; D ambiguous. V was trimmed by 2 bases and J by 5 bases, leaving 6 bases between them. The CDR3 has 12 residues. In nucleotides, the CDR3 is TGTGCCAGCAGTTTAAGCATTACTGAAGCTTTCTTT. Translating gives CASSLSITEAFF.

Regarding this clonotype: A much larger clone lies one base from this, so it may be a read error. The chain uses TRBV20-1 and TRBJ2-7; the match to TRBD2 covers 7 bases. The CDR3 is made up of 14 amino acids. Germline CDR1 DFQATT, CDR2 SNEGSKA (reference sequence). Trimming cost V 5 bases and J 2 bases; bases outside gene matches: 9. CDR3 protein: CSAPDSGGTYEQYF. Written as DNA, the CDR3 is TGCAGTGCTCCGGATTCGGGAGGTACCTACGAGCAGTACTTC.

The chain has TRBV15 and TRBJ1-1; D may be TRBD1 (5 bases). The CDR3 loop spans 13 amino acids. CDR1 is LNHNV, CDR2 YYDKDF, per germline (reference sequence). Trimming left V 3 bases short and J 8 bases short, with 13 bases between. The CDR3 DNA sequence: TGTGCCACCAGCAGTAGGGGAAACCCCGAAGCTTTCTTT. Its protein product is CATSSRGNPEAFF.

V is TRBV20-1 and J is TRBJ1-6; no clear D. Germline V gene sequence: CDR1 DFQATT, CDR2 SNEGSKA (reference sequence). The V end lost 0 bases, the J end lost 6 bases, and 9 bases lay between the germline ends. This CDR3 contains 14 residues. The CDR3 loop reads CSARETRSNSPLHF. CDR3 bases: TGCAGTGCTAGAGAGACCCGGAGTAATTCACCCCTCCACTTT.

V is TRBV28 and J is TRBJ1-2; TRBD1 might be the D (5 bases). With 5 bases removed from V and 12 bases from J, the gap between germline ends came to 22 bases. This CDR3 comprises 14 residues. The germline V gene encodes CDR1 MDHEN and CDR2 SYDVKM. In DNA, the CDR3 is TGTGCCAGCAGTCTCAGGGTGTCCCACTATAGCCACACCTTC. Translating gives CASSLRVSHYSHTF.

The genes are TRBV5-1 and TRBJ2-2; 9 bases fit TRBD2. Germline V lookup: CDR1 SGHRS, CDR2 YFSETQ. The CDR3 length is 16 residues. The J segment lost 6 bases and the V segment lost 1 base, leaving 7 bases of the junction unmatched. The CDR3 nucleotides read TGCGCCAGCAGCTTGATCGCGGGAGGGCCCCCCGGGGAGCTGTTTTTT. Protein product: CASSLIAGGPPGELFF.

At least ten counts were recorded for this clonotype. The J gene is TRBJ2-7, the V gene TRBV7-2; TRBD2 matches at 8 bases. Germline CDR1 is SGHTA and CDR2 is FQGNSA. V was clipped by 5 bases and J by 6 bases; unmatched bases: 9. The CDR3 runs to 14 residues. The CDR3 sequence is CASSPGLDRSEQYF. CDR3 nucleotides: TGTGCCAGCAGCCCGGGACTAGACCGCTCCGAGCAGTACTTC.

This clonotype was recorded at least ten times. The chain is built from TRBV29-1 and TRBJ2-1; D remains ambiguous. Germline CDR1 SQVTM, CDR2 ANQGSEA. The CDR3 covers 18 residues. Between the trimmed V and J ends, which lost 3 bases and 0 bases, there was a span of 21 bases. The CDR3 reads CSVDTYGSAFRSYNEQFF. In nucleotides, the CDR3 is TGCAGCGTTGACACCTACGGGTCGGCCTTCCGCTCCTACAATGAGCAGTTCTTC.

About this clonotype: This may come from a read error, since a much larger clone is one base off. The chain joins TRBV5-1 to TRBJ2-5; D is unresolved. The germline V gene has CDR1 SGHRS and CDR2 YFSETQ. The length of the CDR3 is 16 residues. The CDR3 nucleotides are TGCGCCAGCAGCCAGATGGCTCCTCGATTTGAAGAGACCAAGTACTTC. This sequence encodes CASSQMAPRFEETKYF.

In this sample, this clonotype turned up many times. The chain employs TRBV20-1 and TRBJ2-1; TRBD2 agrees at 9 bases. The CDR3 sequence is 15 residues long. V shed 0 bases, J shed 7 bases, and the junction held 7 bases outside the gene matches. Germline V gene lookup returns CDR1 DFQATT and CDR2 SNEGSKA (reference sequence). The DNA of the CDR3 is TGCAGTGCTAGAGATCTCCTAGCGGGATCTAATGAGCAGTTCTTC. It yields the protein CSARDLLAGSNEQFF.

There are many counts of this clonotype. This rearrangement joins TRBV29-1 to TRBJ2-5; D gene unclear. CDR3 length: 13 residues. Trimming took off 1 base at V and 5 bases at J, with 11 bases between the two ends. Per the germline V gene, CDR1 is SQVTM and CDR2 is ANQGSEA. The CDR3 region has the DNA TGCAGCGTTGAAGTCCAATCCGGGGAGACCCAGTACTTC. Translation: CSVEVQSGETQYF.